The 22 T cell receptor beta chains below were found in one sample sequenced in a study of early T cells in non-severe SARS-CoV-2 infection. TCRdb processed the 5' RACE reads anew with MiXCR; each CDR3 protein has one entry. The data contain about 50,000 distinct CDR3 sequences, about 10% of them singletons. Input material: whole blood. These receptors came from an adult who was a healthcare worker with PCR-confirmed SARS-CoV-2 infection or an uninfected control (not recorded which).

This clonotype has ten or more counts. V gene TRBV20-1 combines with J gene TRBJ2-1; 8 positions match TRBD2. V trimming: 1 base; J trimming: 3 bases; junction bases outside the gene matches: 8. This CDR3 is 16 amino acids long. From germline, CDR1 is DFQATT and CDR2 SNEGSKA (reference sequence). The CDR3 coding sequence is TGCAGTGCTAGAGGCGCGGTAGCGGGGTACTACAATGAGCAGTTCTTC. Translation gives CSARGAVAGYYNEQFF.

This clonotype was detected many times. This chain connects TRBV3-1 to TRBJ2-7; TRBD1 or TRBD2 may be the D gene (5 bases each). V gave up 7 bases and J gave up 1 base, with 14 bases separating them. Per the germline V gene, CDR1 is LGHDT and CDR2 is YNNKEL (reference sequence). The CDR3 covers 14 residues. The CDR3 loop is CASTAGTGSYEQYF. CDR3 DNA sequence: TGTGCCAGCACCGCCGGGACGGGTTCCTACGAGCAGTACTTC.

This clonotype came up many times. The genes are TRBV5-1 and TRBJ2-7; 9 nucleotides match TRBD2. The length of the CDR3 is 15 residues. Germline lookup yields CDR1 SGHRS and CDR2 YFSETQ. V lost 1 base and J lost 3; bases outside the gene matches: 5. CDR3 bases: TGCGCCAGCAGCTTGATTGAAGCGGGAGGCTACGAGCAGTACTTC. This gives the protein CASSLIEAGGYEQYF.

V and J are TRBV5-5 and TRBJ2-7; no clear D gene. V gave up 0 bases and J gave up 2 bases, with 9 bases separating them. The length of the CDR3 is 14 residues. Germline CDR1 reads SGHKS; CDR2 reads YYEKEE (reference sequence). The CDR3 nucleotides read TGTGCCAGCAGCTTGGCGTCGCCACCCTACGAGCAGTACTTC. Residues: CASSLASPPYEQYF.

Comments on this clonotype: A read error may be the cause here, since a much bigger clone is one base away. The V call is TRBV25-1, the J call TRBJ1-1; 9 bases map to TRBD1. Germline V gene lookup returns CDR1 MGHDK and CDR2 SYGVNS. The CDR3 contains 19 residues. CDR3 residues: CASSEYFAGTGNTNTEALF. The CDR3 DNA is TGTGCCAGCAGTGAATACTTTGCCGGGACAGGGAACACAAACACTGAAGCTTTATTT.

This clonotype was seen many times. This sequence joins TRBV9 and TRBJ2-2; D is uncertain. CDR3 length: 13 residues. The germline CDR1 and CDR2 sequences are SGDLS and YYNGEE. Between the trimmed V and J ends, which lost 0 bases and 4 bases, there was a span of 4 bases. The chain's CDR3 is CASSVVFTGELFF. DNA for the CDR3: TGTGCCAGCAGCGTAGTGTTCACCGGGGAGCTGTTTTTT.

The J gene is TRBJ2-7, the V gene TRBV27; no clear D. V gave up 1 base and J gave up 2 bases, with 12 bases separating them. The CDR3 covers 15 residues. CDR1 and CDR2 (germline): MNHEY, SMNVEV (reference sequence). The CDR3 DNA reads as TGTGCCAGCAGTTTATTACCAGGACGGACCTACGAGCAGTACTTC. This translates into CASSLLPGRTYEQYF.

This clonotype was observed a handful of times. As DNA, the CDR3 is TGTGCCAGCAGCTTGGGTCTCGTCTCCTACGAGCAGTACTTC. Translation gives CASSLGLVSYEQYF. V gene TRBV14 combines with J gene TRBJ2-7; D not resolved. The CDR3 spans 14 residues. The V end lost 5 bases, the J end lost 0 bases, and 11 bases lay between the germline ends. Germline CDR1 reads SGHDN; CDR2 reads FVKESK.

This clonotype came up many times. This chain joins TRBV18 and TRBJ2-3; 7 bases align to TRBD2. CDR3 length: 15 residues. Looked up from germline, CDR1 is KGHSH and CDR2 is LQKENI. V trimming: 6 bases; J trimming: 3 bases; junction bases outside the gene matches: 9. DNA for the CDR3: TGTGCCAGCTCCCATTTCACTAGCGCTACAGATACGCAGTATTTT. Protein sequence: CASSHFTSATDTQYF.

This clonotype was seen at least ten times. The chain links TRBV7-2 to TRBJ2-2, with TRBD1 as a possible D gene (6 bases). The V gene's germline CDR1 is SGHTA and CDR2 FQGNSA. Trimming left V 3 bases short and J 8 bases short, with 13 bases between. This CDR3 has 14 residues. The DNA for the CDR3 is TGTGCCAGCAGCTTGGGACACTACTCTGGGGAGCTGTTTTTT. This encodes CASSLGHYSGELFF.

V gene TRBV7-9 combines with J gene TRBJ2-5; TRBD1 or TRBD2 may be the D gene (5 bases each). The V end lost 8 bases, the J end lost 4 bases, and 11 bases lay between the germline ends. The CDR3 is 12 residues long. Germline lookup yields CDR1 SEHNR and CDR2 FQNEAQ (reference sequence). The CDR3 DNA sequence: TGTGCCAGCGGCCCTGGGGGAGAGACCCAGTACTTC. This sequence encodes CASGPGGETQYF.

This clonotype has ten or more counts. V is TRBV12-3 or TRBV12-4 and J is TRBJ2-3; the D is unclear. The CDR3 spans 12 residues. Trimming removed 6 bases at V and 11 bases at J, with 15 bases between. CDR3 in amino acids: CASSPAVRGQYF. For the CDR3, the DNA is TGTGCCAGCAGCCCTGCAGTTCGTGGGCAGTATTTT.

This clonotype showed up many times. This chain uses TRBV10-1 with TRBJ2-1; D tentatively reads TRBD1 or TRBD2 (5 bases each). The CDR3 has 11 amino acids. The V end was cut by 10 bases, the J end by 4 bases, with 8 bases between. The germline CDR1 and CDR2 sequences are WNHNN and SYGVQD (reference sequence). The CDR3 loop reads CATGAYNEQFF. Here the CDR3 DNA reads TGCGCCACCGGGGCATACAATGAGCAGTTCTTC.

This clonotype was counted a few times. The rearrangement joins TRBV20-1 to TRBJ1-2; D is unclear. This CDR3 region has 12 residues. Trimming removed 5 bases at V and 4 bases at J, with 11 bases between. The germline gives CDR1 DFQATT, CDR2 SNEGSKA (reference sequence). The chain's CDR3 is CSASGSSYGYTF. CDR3 coding DNA: TGCAGTGCTTCGGGGTCAAGCTATGGCTACACCTTC.

This clonotype appeared many times. The rearrangement links TRBV6-6 to TRBJ1-5, with D possibly TRBD1 on 6 matching bases. The CDR3 spans 16 residues. Trimming pared 3 bases from V and 0 bases from J, leaving 12 bases between. The germline CDR1 and CDR2 sequences are MNHNY and SVGAGI (reference sequence). The CDR3, as DNA: TGTGCCAGCAGTTATTCGACAGGATATAGCAATCAGCCCCAGCATTTT. Translation gives CASSYSTGYSNQPQHF.

The chain recombines TRBV10-3 with TRBJ2-7; D may be TRBD1 or TRBD2 (5 bases each). Germline lookup yields CDR1 ENHRY and CDR2 SYGVKD. V was clipped by 4 bases and J by 0 bases, with 10 bases between them. CDR3 length: 14 residues. CDR3 residues: CAISGDGISYEQYF. The CDR3 nucleotides are TGTGCCATCAGTGGGGACGGGATCTCCTACGAGCAGTACTTC.

This clonotype was counted ten times or more. This sequence joins TRBV29-1 and TRBJ2-1, with D tentatively TRBD2 (6 bases). This CDR3 is built from 14 residues. Trimming shortened V by 2 bases and J by 9 bases, and 17 bases separated the two germline ends. Germline CDR1 and CDR2: SQVTM and ANQGSEA. The CDR3 sequence: CSVERSGLPGEQFF. The CDR3 DNA follows: TGCAGCGTTGAAAGGTCGGGACTTCCCGGTGAGCAGTTCTTC.

The chain uses TRBV5-1 and TRBJ2-7, with TRBD1 matching 7 bases. The germline V gene encodes CDR1 SGHRS and CDR2 YFSETQ. The CDR3 spans 14 residues. With 0 bases clipped from V and 3 bases from J, the junction kept 3 bases outside the gene matches. This CDR3 reads CASSLEGQNYEQYF. CDR3 in DNA: TGCGCCAGCAGCTTGGAGGGACAGAACTACGAGCAGTACTTC.

This clonotype was found many times. The chain uses TRBV12-3 or TRBV12-4 and TRBJ2-1, with 7 bases lining up with TRBD1. This CDR3 has 14 residues. Trimming removed 6 bases from V and 4 bases from J; junction bases left unmatched: 6. CDR3 region: CASRARQGYNEQFF. CDR3 sequence (DNA): TGTGCCAGCAGGGCCCGACAGGGTTACAATGAGCAGTTCTTC.

Here the CDR3 reads CASSLELLGRMLPRSSYEQYF. CDR3 nucleotide sequence: TGTGCCAGCAGCTTAGAACTCCTGGGGCGGATGTTACCCCGGAGCTCCTACGAGCAGTACTTC. The V gene is TRBV7-9, the J gene TRBJ2-7; perhaps TRBD1 as D (5 bases). The CDR3 is made up of 21 amino acids. Germline V gene sequence: CDR1 SEHNR, CDR2 FQNEAQ (reference sequence). Trimming took 1 base from V and 0 from J, leaving 28 bases between them. Looking up the rest from reference TRBV7-9 and TRBJ2-7 gives the full variable domain: DTGVSQNPRHKITKRGQNVTFRCDPISEHNRLYWYRQTLGQGPEFLTYFQNEAQLEKSRLLSDRFSAERPKGSFSTLEIQRTEQGDSAMYLCASSLELLGRMLPRSSYEQYFGPGTRLTVT.

V gene TRBV20-1 combines with J gene TRBJ2-5, with D possibly matching TRBD2 (5 bases). Germline V CDR1 and CDR2: DFQATT, SNEGSKA (reference sequence). Trimming took 6 bases from V and 8 from J, leaving 13 bases between them. The CDR3 spans 11 residues. The CDR3 is CSAGPADTQYF. The DNA of the CDR3 is TGCAGTGCGGGCCCAGCGGACACCCAGTACTTC.

This clonotype was observed many times. The chain carries TRBV15 and TRBJ2-7; 11 positions match TRBD1. This CDR3 has 14 residues. The ends lost 5 bases at V and 7 bases at J; junction bases unmatched: 7. The V gene's germline CDR1 is LNHNV and CDR2 YYDKDF (reference sequence). Here the CDR3 reads CATSAGTGGREQYF. The DNA for the CDR3 is TGTGCCACCAGCGCTGGGACAGGGGGGCGGGAGCAGTACTTC.